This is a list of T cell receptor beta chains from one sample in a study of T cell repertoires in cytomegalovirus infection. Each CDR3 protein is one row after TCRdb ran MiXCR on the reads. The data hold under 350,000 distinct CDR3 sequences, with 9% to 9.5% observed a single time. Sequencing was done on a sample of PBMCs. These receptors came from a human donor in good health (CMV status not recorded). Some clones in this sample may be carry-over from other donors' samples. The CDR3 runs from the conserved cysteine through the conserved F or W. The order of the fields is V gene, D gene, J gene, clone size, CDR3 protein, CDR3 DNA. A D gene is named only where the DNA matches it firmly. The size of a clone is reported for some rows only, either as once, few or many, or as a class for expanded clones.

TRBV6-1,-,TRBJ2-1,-,CASSPLSGLTYEQFF,TGTGCCAGCAGTCCCCTAAGTGGGCTCACGTATGAGCAGTTCTTC
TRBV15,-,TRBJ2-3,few,CATSIPGRADTQYF,TGTGCCACCAGCATCCCCGGGCGGGCAGATACGCAGTATTTT
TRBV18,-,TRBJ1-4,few,CASSPQFGEKLFF,TGTGCCAGCTCACCCCAGTTCGGCGAAAAACTGTTTTTT
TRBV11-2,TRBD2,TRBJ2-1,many,CASSFGLDVTYNEQFF,TGTGCCAGCAGTTTCGGACTAGATGTAACCTACAATGAGCAGTTCTTC
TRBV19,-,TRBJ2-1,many,CASSMGMYNEQFF,TGTGCCAGTAGTATGGGAATGTACAATGAGCAGTTCTTC
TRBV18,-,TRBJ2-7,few,CASSPPRAQSYEQYF,TGTGCCAGCTCACCACCTCGCGCACAATCCTACGAGCAGTACTTC
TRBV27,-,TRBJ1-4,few,CASSFRRGTNEKLFF,TGTGCCAGCAGTTTTCGTAGAGGGACTAATGAAAAACTGTTTTTT
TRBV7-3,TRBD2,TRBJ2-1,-,CASSLTSRGGQFF,TGTGCCAGCAGCTTAACTTCCCGGGGGGGGCAGTTCTTC
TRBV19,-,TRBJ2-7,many,CASSPEAPSSYEQYF,TGTGCCAGTAGCCCGGAGGCTCCCTCCTCCTACGAGCAGTACTTC
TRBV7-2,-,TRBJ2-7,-,CASSLIASSYEQYF,TGTGCCAGCAGCTTAATAGCCAGCTCCTACGAGCAGTACTTC
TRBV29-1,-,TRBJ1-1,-,CSVESPPGNTEAFF,TGCAGCGTTGAGTCGCCCCCGGGGAACACTGAAGCTTTCTTT
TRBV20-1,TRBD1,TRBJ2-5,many,CSAYLDREETQYF,TGCAGTGCCTACTTGGACAGGGAAGAGACCCAGTACTTC
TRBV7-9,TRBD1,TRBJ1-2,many,CASSFPDRARGYTF,TGTGCCAGCAGCTTCCCGGACAGGGCCCGCGGCTACACCTTC
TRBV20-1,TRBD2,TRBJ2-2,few,CSAIRGRLADNTGELFF,TGCAGTGCCATTCGCGGAAGGCTAGCGGATAACACCGGGGAGCTGTTTTTT
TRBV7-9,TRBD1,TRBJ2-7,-,CASSSSPDRGPLYEQYF,TGTGCCAGCAGCTCCTCCCCGGACAGGGGGCCCTTATACGAGCAGTACTTC
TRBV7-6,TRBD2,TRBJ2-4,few,CASSTLAGEAKNIQYF,TGTGCCAGCAGCACTCTAGCGGGAGAAGCCAAAAACATTCAGTACTTC
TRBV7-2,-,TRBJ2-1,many,CASSLERGPYNEQFF,TGTGCCAGCAGCTTAGAGCGAGGACCCTACAATGAGCAGTTCTTC
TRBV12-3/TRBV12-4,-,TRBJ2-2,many,CASSLAHPPYTGELFF,TGTGCCAGCAGTTTAGCACACCCACCTTACACCGGGGAGCTGTTTTTT
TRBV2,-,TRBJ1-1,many,CATVQGRGRNTEAFF,TGTGCCACCGTACAGGGAAGAGGGAGGAACACTGAAGCTTTCTTT
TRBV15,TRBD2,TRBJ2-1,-,CATSSPGVASGFNEQFF,TGTGCCACCAGCAGTCCAGGGGTAGCTAGCGGGTTCAATGAGCAGTTCTTC
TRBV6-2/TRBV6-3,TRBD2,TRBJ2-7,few,CASKASGSYYEQYF,TGTGCCAGCAAGGCTAGCGGGAGTTACTACGAGCAGTACTTC
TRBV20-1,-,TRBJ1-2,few,CSAYYTANYGYTF,TGCAGTGCTTATTACACCGCTAACTATGGCTACACCTTC
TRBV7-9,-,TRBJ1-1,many,CASSLGRFAGRANTEAFF,TGTGCCAGCAGCTTAGGTCGGTTCGCAGGGAGGGCGAACACTGAAGCTTTCTTT
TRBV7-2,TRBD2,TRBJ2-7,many,CASSLAGVSYEQYF,TGTGCCAGCAGCTTGGCGGGGGTCTCCTACGAGCAGTACTTC
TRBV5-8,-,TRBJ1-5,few,CASSPVWAQHF,TGTGCCAGCAGCCCGGTGTGGGCCCAGCATTTT
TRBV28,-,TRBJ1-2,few,CASSFMSTGYTF,TGTGCCAGCAGTTTCATGAGCACTGGCTACACCTTC
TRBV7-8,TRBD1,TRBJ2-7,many,CASSFRQGQSYEQYF,TGTGCCAGCAGCTTCCGCCAGGGACAGTCCTACGAGCAGTACTTC
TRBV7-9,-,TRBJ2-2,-,CAPQARTAELFF,TGTGCCCCACAAGCACGGACCGCGGAGCTGTTTTTT
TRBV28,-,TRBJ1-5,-,CAIRSGSQPQHF,TGTGCCATTCGGTCAGGGAGTCAGCCCCAGCATTTT
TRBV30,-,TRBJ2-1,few,CACPGAYNEQFF,TGTGCCTGCCCGGGGGCTTACAATGAGCAGTTCTTC
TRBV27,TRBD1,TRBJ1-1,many,CASSPRGRVTEAFF,TGTGCCAGCAGCCCCAGGGGGCGGGTCACTGAAGCTTTCTTT
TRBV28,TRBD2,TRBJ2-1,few,CASSQTSGGDEQFF,TGTGCCAGCAGTCAGACTAGCGGGGGGGATGAGCAGTTCTTC
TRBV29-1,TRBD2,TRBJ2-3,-,CSVTQRPGLAGGPGAQYF,TGCAGCGTAACGCAGAGACCGGGACTAGCGGGAGGGCCGGGGGCGCAGTATTTT
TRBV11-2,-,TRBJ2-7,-,CASSLGLGGIYEQYF,TGTGCCAGCAGCCTCGGACTTGGAGGGATCTACGAGCAGTACTTC
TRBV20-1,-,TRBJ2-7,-,CSARSQSYEQYF,TGCAGTGCTAGAAGCCAGTCCTACGAGCAGTACTTC
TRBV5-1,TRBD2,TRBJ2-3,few,CASSLKRGGLDTQYF,TGCGCCAGCAGCCTCAAGCGGGGGGGCCTGGATACGCAGTATTTT
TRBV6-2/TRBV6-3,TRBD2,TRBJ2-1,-,CASRPGTSGSGSSYNEQFF,TGTGCCAGCAGACCAGGGACTAGCGGGAGTGGGAGCTCCTACAATGAGCAGTTCTTC
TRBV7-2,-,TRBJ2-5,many,CASRGAGQETQYF,TGTGCCAGCAGAGGAGCCGGTCAAGAGACCCAGTACTTC
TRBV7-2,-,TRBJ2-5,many,CASSFNTRGETQYF,TGTGCCAGCAGCTTTAATACGAGGGGAGAGACCCAGTACTTC
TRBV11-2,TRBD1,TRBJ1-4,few,CASSQGQGVKEKLFF,TGTGCCAGCAGCCAGGGACAGGGAGTGAAGGAAAAACTGTTTTTT
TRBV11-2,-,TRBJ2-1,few,CASSGRPEDNEQFF,TGTGCCAGCAGTGGCAGACCAGAGGATAATGAGCAGTTCTTC
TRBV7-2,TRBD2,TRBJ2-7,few,CASSLSGSNEQYF,TGTGCCAGCAGCTTAAGCGGGAGTAACGAGCAGTACTTC
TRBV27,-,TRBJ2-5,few,CASSLSPPRMGYQETQYF,TGTGCCAGCAGTTTAAGTCCCCCACGTATGGGGTACCAAGAGACCCAGTACTTC
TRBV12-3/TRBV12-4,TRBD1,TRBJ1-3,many,CASSHRGLSGNTIYF,TGTGCCAGCAGCCATAGGGGGCTCTCTGGAAACACCATATATTTT
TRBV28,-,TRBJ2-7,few,CASTTGGRGYEQYF,TGTGCCAGCACCACCGGAGGCAGGGGATACGAGCAGTACTTC
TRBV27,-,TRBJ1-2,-,CASSLRAYNGYTF,TGTGCCAGCAGCCTGCGGGCCTACAATGGCTACACCTTC